The 15 T cell receptor beta chains below were found in one sample sequenced in a study of PD-1 blockade in classical Hodgkin lymphoma. The time point here: cycle 4 day 1 (C4D1), after 5 to 7 weeks of nivolumab. After autologous stem cell transplantation all patients relapsed, and prior brentuximab vedotin exposure differed between cohorts. Starting with thawed PBMCs, CD4+ T cells were purified by magnetic negative selection. Using immunoSEQ multiplex PCR, the repertoire was profiled, and TCRdb retains in-frame clones only, with some absent. The data show 29,000 or so clones, with about 82% seen just once and 0.5% to 0.65% held by the top ten. The specimen was CD4+ T cells from blood, collected before the fourth cycle of nivolumab. The receptors were sampled from a human donor with classical Hodgkin lymphoma.

The rearrangement uses TRBV28 and TRBJ1-3; D uncertain. In germline, CDR1 is MDHEN, CDR2 SYDVKM. The germline V and J ends were trimmed by 5 bases and 5 bases, with 7 bases remaining between them. The CDR3 is made up of 12 amino acids. As DNA, the CDR3 is TGTGCCAGCAGTCCTCCCCGAAACACCATATATTTT. Translated: CASSPPRNTIYF. The variable domain in full, with the rest retrieved from reference TRBV28 and TRBJ1-3, is DVKVTQSSRYLVKRTGEKVFLECVQDMDHENMFWYRQDPGLGLRLIYFSYDVKMKEKGDIPEGYSVSREKKERFSLILESASTNQTSMYLCASSPPRNTIYFGEGSWLTVV.

This chain uses TRBV5-1 with TRBJ2-1; 8 bases line up with TRBD1. Germline lookup yields CDR1 SGHRS and CDR2 YFSETQ. The CDR3 contains 14 residues. V lost 1 base to trimming and J lost 6 bases; unmatched junction nucleotides: 3. The CDR3 nucleotides are TGCGCCAGCAGCTTGCAGGGGGCTCCCAATGAGCAGTTCTTC. Protein: CASSLQGAPNEQFF.

In its sample, this clone was seen a few times. The rearrangement uses TRBV7-8 and TRBJ1-1; D uncertain. Germline lookup yields CDR1 SGHVS and CDR2 FQNEAQ. The CDR3 has 14 amino acids. V lost 3 bases to trimming and J lost 4 bases, with 12 bases between them. The DNA of the CDR3 is TGTGCCAGCAGCTTGGTCGCGGGTAGCACTGAAGCTTTCTTT. It yields the protein CASSLVAGSTEAFF.

This sequence joins TRBV29-1 and TRBJ1-4; D might be TRBD1 (5 bases). Germline V gene data show CDR1 as SQVTM and CDR2 as ANQGSEA. The CDR3 sequence is 13 residues long. Trimming took 4 bases from V and 5 from J, leaving 11 bases between them. Here the CDR3 DNA reads TGCAGCGTTGGGGGCAGGACGAATGAAAAACTGTTTTTT. This translates into CSVGGRTNEKLFF.

The genes are TRBV6-5 and TRBJ1-2; weak D call: TRBD1 (6 bases). With 6 bases removed from V and 0 bases from J, the gap between germline ends came to 14 bases. The CDR3 has 15 residues. CDR1 is MNHEY and CDR2 is SVGAGI in the germline V gene. The CDR3 is CASRAHGTPNYGYTF. Here the CDR3 DNA reads TGTGCCAGCAGGGCACATGGGACACCTAACTATGGCTACACCTTC.

The chain links TRBV27 to TRBJ1-2, with D hard to call. Per the germline V gene, CDR1 is MNHEY and CDR2 is SMNVEV (reference sequence). The CDR3 extends over 14 amino acids. V gave up 4 bases and J gave up 6 bases, with 15 bases separating them. This chain's CDR3 is CASSSIHRWNGYTF. CDR3 DNA: TGTGCCAGCAGTTCGATTCATCGGTGGAATGGCTACACCTTC.

This chain connects TRBV5-1 to TRBJ2-2, with D possibly TRBD2 on 5 matching bases. The CDR3 loop spans 15 amino acids. Germline V gives CDR1 SGHRS, CDR2 YFSETQ. The V end lost 4 bases, the J end lost 1 base, and 11 bases lay between the germline ends. The CDR3 loop reads CASSKVGLNTGELFF. CDR3 bases: TGCGCCAGCAGCAAGGTTGGACTGAACACCGGGGAGCTGTTTTTT.

The chain has TRBV5-1 and TRBJ1-5; a possible D gene is TRBD1 (6 bases). The CDR3 has 14 residues. Per the germline V gene, CDR1 is SGHRS and CDR2 is YFSETQ. V lost 4 bases to trimming and J lost 7 bases, with 15 bases between them. CDR3 in amino acids: CASSRYEGGQPQHF. CDR3 coding DNA: TGCGCCAGCAGCCGTTATGAGGGGGGACAGCCCCAGCATTTT.

The gene calls are TRBV6-5 and TRBJ1-2; a weak D match, TRBD1 (5 bases). V shed 4 bases and J shed 0 bases, with 12 bases lying between them. This CDR3 spans 15 amino acids. Germline CDR1 and CDR2: MNHEY and SVGAGI. The CDR3 region has the DNA TGTGCCAGCAGTTCTTCCAGGGAACCTAACTATGGCTACACCTTC. Encoded protein: CASSSSREPNYGYTF.

CDR3 sequence (DNA): TGTGCCAGCAGGAGGGACGGAGTTTACGAGCAGTACTTC. It encodes CASRRDGVYEQYF. This chain joins TRBV2 and TRBJ2-7, with D perhaps assigned TRBD1 or TRBD2 (5 bases each). In germline, CDR1 is SNHLY, CDR2 FYNNEI. The V end lost 6 bases, the J end lost 4 bases, and 13 bases lay between the germline ends. The CDR3 sequence is 13 residues long.

The chain joins TRBV7-9 to TRBJ2-3; unclear D gene. Looked up from germline, CDR1 is SEHNR and CDR2 is FQNEAQ (reference sequence). The CDR3 runs to 12 residues. V lost 5 bases to trimming and J lost 0 bases, with 3 bases between them. The CDR3 DNA reads TGTGCCAGCAGCCCTAGCACAGATACGCAGTATTTT. Translated, it gives CASSPSTDTQYF.

The chain recombines TRBV7-9 with TRBJ2-5, with D unclear. The CDR3 has 13 amino acids. The ends were cut back, 3 bases at V and 1 base at J, with 6 bases in the middle. Germline CDR1 is SEHNR and CDR2 is FQNEAQ (reference sequence). CDR3 sequence: CASSLNPQETQYF. In DNA form, the CDR3 reads TGTGCCAGCAGCTTGAACCCCCAAGAGACCCAGTACTTC.

This chain joins TRBV5-1 and TRBJ2-2; the D gene is possibly TRBD2 (5 bases). V lost 4 bases to trimming and J lost 7 bases, with 17 bases between them. Germline V CDR1 and CDR2: SGHRS, YFSETQ. This CDR3 has 15 amino acids. In nucleotides, the CDR3 is TGCGCCAGCAGCGCCGCCCCCAGAGGGAGCGGGGAGCTGTTTTTT. This sequence encodes CASSAAPRGSGELFF.

V gene TRBV10-3 combines with J gene TRBJ1-3; D gene uncertain. The V gene's germline CDR1 is ENHRY and CDR2 SYGVKD. The V and J ends lost 9 bases and 0 bases respectively, with 18 bases between them. The CDR3 runs 16 residues. CDR3 sequence: CAIRDDGRTSGNTIYF. The CDR3 region has the DNA TGTGCCATACGAGACGATGGACGGACCTCTGGAAACACCATATATTTT.

In nucleotides, the CDR3 is TGCGCCAGCAGCACTGGGGGGTCGGGGACTGAAGCTTTCTTT. The encoded protein is CASSTGGSGTEAFF. The V and J genes are TRBV5-1 and TRBJ1-1; TRBD1 is a possible D gene (5 bases). In germline, CDR1 is SGHRS, CDR2 YFSETQ. The CDR3 has 14 amino acids. The V end was cut by 4 bases, the J end by 5 bases, with 15 bases between.